Below are 15 T cell receptor beta chains sequenced from a single sample in a study of identical twins. Each CDR3 protein gets one entry after TCRdb re-called the 5' RACE reads with MiXCR. Here the sample spans approximately 210,000 distinct CDR3 sequences, around 15% being singletons. The same data also went into a second study, on T cells expressing NK-cell markers.

Sequenced sample: CD8+ T cells sorted from blood. These receptors were collected from a woman in her late teens or twenties in good health.

In its sample, this clonotype was seen many times. CDR3 protein: CASSGQGNGYTF. As DNA, the CDR3 is TGTGCCAGCAGTGGACAGGGAAATGGCTACACCTTC. J is TRBJ1-2 and V is TRBV6-1, with 7 positions matching TRBD1. Germline-derived CDR1 and CDR2 are MNHNS and SASEGT. CDR3 length: 12 residues. After removal of 4 bases from V and 6 bases from J, the junction contained 2 bases not matched to a gene.

This clonotype occurred a few times. J is TRBJ2-1 and V is TRBV15, with D possibly being TRBD2 (6 bases). Germline CDR1 and CDR2: LNHNV and YYDKDF (reference sequence). The CDR3 is 17 amino acids. V lost 3 bases and J 0 bases, leaving 15 bases between the germline ends. The CDR3 sequence is CATSSYPAGSSYNEQFF. CDR3 in DNA: TGTGCCACCAGCAGTTATCCAGCGGGTAGCTCCTACAATGAGCAGTTCTTC.

J is TRBJ1-1 and V is TRBV5-1, with TRBD1 matching over 7 bases. The V gene end was trimmed by 8 bases and the J gene end by 4 bases; junction bases not matched to a gene: 5. This CDR3 spans 12 amino acids. Per germline, CDR1 SGHRS and CDR2 YFSETQ. CDR3 residues: CASGGTATEAFF. The CDR3 DNA sequence: TGCGCCAGTGGAGGGACAGCCACTGAAGCTTTCTTT.

In DNA form, the CDR3 reads TGTGCCAGCAGCGTAGACCGTGCCGGGAACGAGCAGTACTTC. It translates to CASSVDRAGNEQYF. This sequence joins TRBV9 and TRBJ2-7; D is perhaps TRBD2 (5 bases). The CDR3 loop spans 14 amino acids. CDR1 and CDR2 from the germline V gene are SGDLS and YYNGEE. V was shortened by 0 bases and J by 5 bases, with 12 bases between the two germline ends.

The chain joins TRBV7-8 to TRBJ2-1; D may be TRBD1 or TRBD2 (5 bases each). Germline V lookup: CDR1 SGHVS, CDR2 FQNEAQ. V was clipped by 2 bases and J by 8 bases, with 19 bases between them. This CDR3 has 16 residues. CDR3 sequence (DNA): TGTGCCAGCAGCTTATTTGGGACGGCTGGTATACATGAGCAGTTCTTC. Amino acid sequence: CASSLFGTAGIHEQFF.

This clonotype turned up a few times. This chain joins TRBV29-1 and TRBJ1-3; TRBD1 matches at 8 bases. The CDR3 loop spans 12 amino acids. Germline values: CDR1 SQVTM, CDR2 ANQGSEA. Losses at the gene ends were 7 bases for V and 4 bases for J; bases not matched to a gene: 3. The CDR3 nucleotides are TGCAGCGGGACAGGGTCAGGAAACACCATATATTTT. It specifies CSGTGSGNTIYF.

This clonotype came up a few times. J is TRBJ2-7 and V is TRBV4-3; D not resolved. Germline lookup yields CDR1 LGHNA and CDR2 YSLEER. Between the trimmed V and J ends, which lost 0 bases and 3 bases, there was a span of 6 bases. The CDR3 is 13 residues long. The CDR3 region has the DNA TGCGCCAGCAGCCAAGACGGATACTACGAGCAGTACTTC. Its translation is CASSQDGYYEQYF.

The rearrangement uses TRBV20-1 and TRBJ1-2; D gene unclear. CDR3 size: 10 residues. From germline, CDR1 is DFQATT and CDR2 SNEGSKA (reference sequence). Trimming removed 7 bases at V and 2 bases at J, with 5 bases between. CDR3 in amino acids: CSGQNYGYTF. The CDR3 DNA reads as TGCAGTGGGCAGAACTATGGCTACACCTTC.

In its sample, this clonotype was seen a few times. This sequence joins TRBV6-1 and TRBJ1-1; D unresolved. CDR3 length: 14 amino acids. The V and J ends lost 6 bases and 1 base respectively, with 12 bases between them. The V gene's germline CDR1 is MNHNS and CDR2 SASEGT. The CDR3 protein is CASRPGNPNTEAFF. In nucleotides, the CDR3 is TGTGCCAGCAGACCAGGCAACCCGAACACTGAAGCTTTCTTT.

This clonotype has at least ten counts. The genes are TRBV10-3 and TRBJ1-2; weak D call: TRBD1 (5 bases). Germline V CDR1 and CDR2: ENHRY, SYGVKD. The CDR3 is 16 residues long. The V end lost 0 bases, the J end lost 3 bases, and 14 bases lay between the germline ends. The CDR3 here is CAISESKGAPHYGYTF. CDR3 in DNA: TGTGCCATCAGTGAGTCGAAAGGGGCCCCTCACTATGGCTACACCTTC.

In its sample, this clonotype was seen a few times. The chain is built from TRBV20-1 and TRBJ1-2; D gene unclear. The germline gives CDR1 DFQATT, CDR2 SNEGSKA (reference sequence). This CDR3 contains 14 residues. Trimming removed 3 bases from V and 1 base from J, with 12 bases in between. CDR3 in amino acids: CSASLWELNYGYTF. CDR3 in DNA: TGCAGTGCTAGCCTTTGGGAGCTTAACTATGGCTACACCTTC.

This clonotype was seen many times. V is TRBV11-2 and J is TRBJ2-5; 7 positions agree with TRBD2. The CDR3 extends over 15 amino acids. V lost 5 bases to trimming and J lost 1 base; unmatched junction nucleotides: 7. Germline CDR1 is SGHAT and CDR2 is FQNNGV. CDR3 protein: CASSRGDGSQETQYF. The CDR3 region has the DNA TGTGCCAGCAGCCGGGGGGACGGGTCCCAAGAGACCCAGTACTTC.

The rearrangement links TRBV9 to TRBJ2-1; D gene uncertain. Germline V gene lookup returns CDR1 SGDLS and CDR2 YYNGEE. The CDR3 extends over 13 amino acids. Trimming left V 6 bases short and J 5 bases short, with 12 bases between. CDR3 DNA: TGTGCCAGCAACCCTTTGACCAACAATGAGCAGTTCTTC. It translates to CASNPLTNNEQFF.

This clonotype was picked up a small number of times. The gene calls are TRBV6-5 and TRBJ2-5, with D possibly TRBD2 on 8 matching bases. Germline CDR1 MNHEY, CDR2 SVGAGI. V lost 6 bases, J lost 5 bases, and 19 bases lay in between. The CDR3 is 15 amino acids. The CDR3, as DNA: TGTGCCAGCAGGTACGGGAGGGACAGTAGGGAGACCCAGTACTTC. This sequence encodes CASRYGRDSRETQYF.

CDR3 bases: TGCGCCAGCAGCTTGGGGATCGGACAGCTTTCCACAGATACGCAGTATTTT. It yields the protein CASSLGIGQLSTDTQYF. The chain joins TRBV5-1 to TRBJ2-3; tentatively, D is TRBD1 (6 bases). The ends were cut back, 0 bases at V and 2 bases at J, with 16 bases in the middle. CDR1 SGHRS and CDR2 YFSETQ come from the germline V gene. The CDR3 consists of 17 residues.